This entry lists 16 T cell receptor beta chains sequenced from one sample in a study of T cells in Graves' hyperthyroidism and ophthalmopathy. RNA transcripts were the template for amplifying TCR beta CDR3 regions. The TCR CDR3 was amplified in a first-round RT-PCR using the HTBI primer set. TCRdb reprocessed the multiplex PCR reads with MiXCR, giving one entry per CDR3 protein. The sample yields some 720,000 distinct CDR3 sequences, roughly 17% seen once. Material for sequencing was blood. Receptors originate from a man between 18 and 29 years old with Graves' hyperthyroidism.

The gene calls are TRBV9 and TRBJ2-1, with D possibly called TRBD1 or TRBD2 (5 bases each). The CDR3 extends over 17 amino acids. With 4 bases removed from V and 2 bases from J, the gap between germline ends came to 19 bases. Germline V gene sequence: CDR1 SGDLS, CDR2 YYNGEE. The CDR3 bases are TGTGCCAGCAGCCTCACCGGTGGGACGCAGACCTACAATGAGCAGTTCTTC. Its translation is CASSLTGGTQTYNEQFF.

This chain joins TRBV20-1 and TRBJ1-4; D gene unclear. Between the trimmed V and J ends, which lost 3 bases and 8 bases, there was a span of 13 bases. CDR1 is DFQATT, CDR2 SNEGSKA, per germline (reference sequence). The CDR3 runs 13 residues. The CDR3 spells CSARKGKKEKLFF. In nucleotides, the CDR3 is TGCAGTGCTAGGAAGGGAAAGAAGGAAAAACTGTTTTTT.

In its sample, this clonotype was seen many times. The chain couples TRBV6-1 to TRBJ2-1; weak D call: TRBD1 (6 bases). The CDR3 sequence is 14 residues long. V was cut by 2 bases and J by 4 bases, with 9 bases left in between. Germline CDR1 reads MNHNS; CDR2 reads SASEGT. DNA of the CDR3: TGTGCCAGCAGTGAACAGGGGTGGTACAATGAGCAGTTCTTC. It specifies CASSEQGWYNEQFF.

This clonotype was counted at least ten times. The genes are TRBV18 and TRBJ2-7; no definite D call. CDR1 is KGHSH and CDR2 is LQKENI in the germline V gene. V lost 0 bases to trimming and J lost 4 bases, with 10 bases between them. The CDR3 loop spans 14 amino acids. The CDR3 DNA follows: TGTGCCAGCTCACCACCGCTCGGAGCATACGAGCAGTACTTC. As protein: CASSPPLGAYEQYF.

The chain has TRBV10-3 and TRBJ1-4; 7 bases agree with TRBD1. The CDR3 is 15 residues long. CDR1 and CDR2 from the germline V gene are ENHRY and SYGVKD. Trimming at V came to 3 bases and at J to 7 bases, leaving 8 bases not matched to a gene. As DNA, the CDR3 is TGTGCCATCAGTGACCAGACAGGGAGGGCTGAAAAACTGTTTTTT. Its translation: CAISDQTGRAEKLFF.

There are a few counts of this clonotype. The V and J genes are TRBV5-1 and TRBJ2-1; D is uncertain. This CDR3 contains 14 residues. The germline gives CDR1 SGHRS, CDR2 YFSETQ. The V end was cut by 0 bases, the J end by 2 bases, with 6 bases between. The CDR3 bases are TGCGCCAGCAGCTTGGCAGACGCCTACAATGAGCAGTTCTTC. Its translation: CASSLADAYNEQFF. The full variable domain, with the rest looked up from reference TRBV5-1 and TRBJ2-1, is KAGVTQTPRYLIKTRGQQVTLSCSPISGHRSVSWYQQTPGQGLQFLFEYFSETQRNKGNFPGRFSGRQFSNSRSEMNVSTLELGDSALYLCASSLADAYNEQFFGPGTRLTVL.

This clonotype was detected only a few times. V is TRBV7-8 and J is TRBJ2-4; D not resolved. This CDR3 comprises 14 residues. Germline V gene lookup returns CDR1 SGHVS and CDR2 FQNEAQ. V gave up 5 bases and J gave up 8 bases, with 16 bases separating them. The CDR3 protein is CASSPRLPRDIQYF. The CDR3 coding sequence is TGTGCCAGCAGCCCCCGTCTCCCTCGGGACATTCAGTACTTC.

The chain combines TRBV24-1 with TRBJ2-2, with TRBD1 matching over 8 bases. The CDR3 is made up of 17 amino acids. V trimming: 3 bases; J trimming: 1 base; junction bases outside the gene matches: 6. Germline values: CDR1 KGHDR, CDR2 SFDVKD. The DNA of the CDR3 is TGTGCCACCAGTGATGACCCCACAGGGGGGAACACCGGGGAGCTGTTTTTT. Its protein is CATSDDPTGGNTGELFF.

This clonotype has more than one count but fewer than ten. V is TRBV11-2 and J is TRBJ2-5; 14 bases are a match to TRBD2. The CDR3 is 17 amino acids. Trimming took 4 bases from V and 2 from J; bases not matched to a gene: 6. From germline, CDR1 is SGHAT and CDR2 FQNNGV. DNA for the CDR3: TGTGCCAGCAGCTCCGGGACTAGCGGGAGAGATCAAGAGACCCAGTACTTC. The encoded protein is CASSSGTSGRDQETQYF.

In its sample, this clonotype was seen a few times. V gene TRBV7-2 combines with J gene TRBJ2-1, with D possibly matching TRBD2 (5 bases). Trimming took 5 bases from V and 6 from J, leaving 17 bases between them. The CDR3 totals 15 residues. The germline V gene encodes CDR1 SGHTA and CDR2 FQGNSA. CDR3 loop: CASSASSGGLNEQFF. DNA for the CDR3: TGTGCCAGCAGCGCCTCCAGCGGCGGACTCAATGAGCAGTTCTTC.

This clonotype has a handful of counts. This chain connects TRBV29-1 to TRBJ2-1; D is ambiguous. Trimming shortened V by 1 base and J by 3 bases, and 10 bases separated the two germline ends. The V gene's germline CDR1 is SQVTM and CDR2 ANQGSEA. The CDR3 is 14 residues long. The CDR3 DNA follows: TGCAGCGTTGAAGTGTGGGGTCTCTACAATGAGCAGTTCTTC. Protein product: CSVEVWGLYNEQFF.

This clonotype was observed once. The genes are TRBV29-1 and TRBJ2-3; 8 bases map to TRBD1. The CDR3 length is 16 residues. Germline assignment: CDR1 SQVTM and CDR2 ANQGSEA. V was clipped by 1 base and J by 2 bases; unmatched bases: 8. The CDR3 coding sequence is TGCAGCGTTGAAGCCCGGACAGGGCCCCACACAGATACGCAGTATTTT. This gives the protein CSVEARTGPHTDTQYF.

This chain connects TRBV11-3 to TRBJ2-1; unclear D gene. This CDR3 contains 14 residues. Germline V gene sequence: CDR1 SGHNT, CDR2 YENEEA. Trimming shortened V by 0 bases and J by 8 bases, and 11 bases separated the two germline ends. The CDR3 DNA sequence: TGTGCCAGCAGCTTAGACCCCTCCTGGGATGAGCAGTTCTTC. As protein: CASSLDPSWDEQFF.

Comments on this clonotype: A much larger clone is a single base away; this may be a read error. The rearrangement uses TRBV12-3 or TRBV12-4 and TRBJ1-6; 9 bases agree with TRBD1. This CDR3 comprises 15 residues. The CDR3 loop is CAGSTTGTGTSPLHF. CDR3 nucleotides: TGTGCCGGCAGCACTACCGGGACAGGGACCTCACCCCTCCACTTT.

This clonotype was observed at least ten times. V and J are TRBV6-2 or TRBV6-3 and TRBJ2-3; D is unresolved. Per the germline V gene, CDR1 is MNHEY and CDR2 is SVGEGT. V lost 3 bases to trimming and J lost 2 bases, with 9 bases between them. The CDR3 sequence is 14 residues long. CDR3 nucleotide sequence: TGTGCCAGCAGTTATACGTGGTTCACAGATACGCAGTATTTT. Its translation is CASSYTWFTDTQYF.

This clonotype was recorded a few times. The chain employs TRBV28 and TRBJ2-7; 7 nucleotides agree with TRBD1. The V segment lost 8 bases and the J segment 1 base; nucleotides outside the gene matches: 14. Germline lookup yields CDR1 MDHEN and CDR2 SYDVKM. The length of the CDR3 is 16 residues. The CDR3 DNA sequence: TGTGCCAGCCGATCGCCCAGGGCAGGGGGTTCCTACGAGCAGTACTTC. Protein: CASRSPRAGGSYEQYF.